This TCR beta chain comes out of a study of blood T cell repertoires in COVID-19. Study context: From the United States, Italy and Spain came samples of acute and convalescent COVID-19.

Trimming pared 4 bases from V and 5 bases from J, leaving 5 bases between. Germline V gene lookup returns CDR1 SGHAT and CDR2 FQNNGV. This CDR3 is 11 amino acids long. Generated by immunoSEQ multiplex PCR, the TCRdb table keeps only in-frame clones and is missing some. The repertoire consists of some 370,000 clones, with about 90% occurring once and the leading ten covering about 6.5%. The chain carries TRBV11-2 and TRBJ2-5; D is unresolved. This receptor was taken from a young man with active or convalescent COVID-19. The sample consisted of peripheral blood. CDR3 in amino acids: CASSSLETQYF. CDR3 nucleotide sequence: TGTGCCAGCAGCTCCCTCGAGACCCAGTACTTC.